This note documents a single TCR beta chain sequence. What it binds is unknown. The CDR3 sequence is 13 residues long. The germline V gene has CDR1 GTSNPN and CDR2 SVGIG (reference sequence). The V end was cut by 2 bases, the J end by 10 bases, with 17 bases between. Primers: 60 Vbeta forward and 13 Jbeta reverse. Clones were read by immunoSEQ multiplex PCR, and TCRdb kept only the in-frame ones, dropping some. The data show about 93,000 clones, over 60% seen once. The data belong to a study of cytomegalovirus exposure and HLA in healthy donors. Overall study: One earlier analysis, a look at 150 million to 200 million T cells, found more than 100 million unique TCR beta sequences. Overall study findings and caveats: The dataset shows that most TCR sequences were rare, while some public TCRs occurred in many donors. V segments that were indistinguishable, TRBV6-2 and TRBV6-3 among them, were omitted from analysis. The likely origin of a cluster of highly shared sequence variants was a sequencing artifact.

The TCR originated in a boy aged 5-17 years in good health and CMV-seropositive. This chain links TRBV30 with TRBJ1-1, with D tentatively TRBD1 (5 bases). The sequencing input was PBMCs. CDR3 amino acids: CAWSPREGRGAFF. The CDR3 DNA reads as TGTGCCTGGAGTCCGCGGGAGGGGAGAGGAGCTTTCTTT.